The entry below gives a single TCR beta chain sequence along with its context. The sample is drawn from a study of blood T cell repertoires in COVID-19. Germline V lookup: CDR1 LGHNA, CDR2 YNFKEQ. The CDR3 extends over 14 amino acids. Trimming cost V 2 bases and J 6 bases, with 14 bases left between them. The study drew participants aged about 18 to 95 years from some 24 US areas. For recovered donors of Cohort 3, there were two negative PCRs, clearance, or symptom resolution. The protocol was immunoSEQ multiplex PCR, while the TCRdb copy is restricted to in-frame clones and leaves out a portion. This table has about 270,000 clones, just under 90% appearing once.

The sequence was collected from a woman aged 60 to 75 who had recovered from COVID-19. The specimen sequenced was PBMCs or T cells enriched from blood (not recorded which). The V call is TRBV4-2, the J call TRBJ2-7; no clear D gene. The CDR3 sequence is CASSQQVGTAEQYF. The DNA for the CDR3 is TGTGCCAGCAGCCAACAGGTGGGCACGGCCGAGCAGTACTTC.